This is a list of T cell receptor beta chains from one sample in a study of tumor-infiltrating lymphocytes in primary liver carcinoma. TCRdb called the multiplex PCR reads again in MiXCR, with one record for every CDR3 protein. The sample contains about 210,000 distinct CDR3 sequences, around 85% of which appear only once. The specimen was tumor tissue from primary liver carcinoma. Receptors were obtained from a man aged 40-49 years with primary liver carcinoma and hepatitis B virus infection. CDR3s include the opening cysteine and the closing phenylalanine or tryptophan. Fields, in order: J gene, V gene, CDR3 length, clone size, D gene, CDR3 DNA, CDR3 protein. A D gene is named only where the DNA matches it firmly. A clone size is listed for some rows: how often the clone was seen (once, few, many), or a class if it is expanded.

TRBJ2-5	TRBV5-1	15	.	.	TGCGCCAGTGACCCATTGGGGGTCGGGGGAGAGACCCAGTACTTC	CASDPLGVGGETQYF
TRBJ2-7	TRBV6-2/TRBV6-3	13	.	.	TGCGCCAGCAGTTTCGCAGGGGTCTACAAGCAGTACTTC	CASSFAGVYKQYF
TRBJ2-2	TRBV4-3	12	.	.	TGCGCCAGCAGACTTGGCACCGGGGAGCTGTTTTTT	CASRLGTGELFF
TRBJ2-3	TRBV29-1	13	.	.	TGCAGCGTAGGCTTAAGAAGCATAGATACGCAGTATTTT	CSVGLRSIDTQYF
TRBJ2-6	TRBV6-5	16	.	.	TGTGTCAGCAGATACTTCACGGGCTCTGGGGCCAACGTCCTGACTTTT	CVSRYFTGSGANVLTF
TRBJ1-1	TRBV29-1	15	.	.	.	CSVSAGWGMGTEGFF
TRBJ2-6	TRBV9	17	.	.	TGTGCCAGCAGCGTAGCGGACGAATACTCTGGGGCCAACGTCCTGACTTTC	CASSVADEYSGANVLTF
TRBJ2-3	TRBV20-1	19	.	TRBD1	TGCAGTGCTAGAGACGTTTCCGGGACAGGCTTTAGTCGCAATCAGCCCCAGTATTTT	CSARDVSGTGFSRNQPQYF
TRBJ2-7	TRBV4-1	14	.	.	TGCGCCAGCAGCCTAGACTGTACCTCCTACGATCAGTACTTC	CASSLDCTSYDQYF
TRBJ2-2	TRBV29-1	15	few	TRBD2	TGTAGCGTTGTACTAGCGGGAGGTTACACCAGGGAGCTGTTTTTT	CSVVLAGGYTRELFF
TRBJ1-5	TRBV12-3/TRBV12-4	15	.	.	TGTGCCAGCAGTTTAAATCGGGGTAGTAATCAGCCCCATCATTTT	CASSLNRGSNQPHHF
TRBJ1-1	TRBV29-1	15	.	TRBD1	TGCAGCGTAACAGGGGGCCTCCTCGTGGACACTGAAGATTTCTTT	CSVTGGLLVDTEDFF
TRBJ1-3	TRBV4-3	16	.	.	TGCGCCAGCAGCCAAGCCGCAAGAGGGGGTGGAAACACCATATATTTT	CASSQAARGGGNTIYF
TRBJ2-7	TRBV4-2	17	.	.	TGTACCAGCAACCGGAACTGGGTGGGAGACAGCTCCTACGAGCATTACTTC	CTSNRNWVGDSSYEHYF
TRBJ2-3	TRBV10-3	13	few	TRBD2	TGTGCCACTGGACTAGCTGGAACAGATACGCAGTATTTT	CATGLAGTDTQYF
TRBJ2-7	TRBV5-6	19	once	TRBD1	TGTGCCAGCAGCGCCACAGGGGTCCGCGAGGGGCAGAACTCCTACGAGCAATACTTC	CASSATGVREGQNSYEQYF
TRBJ1-2	TRBV29-1	18	.	.	TGCTGCGTTGGAGCACCAACAGGAACTCAAGTGGCTATCTATGGCTACACCTTC	CCVGAPTGTQVAIYGYTF
TRBJ2-2	TRBV11-1	15	.	.	TGTACCACCAGCTTAAGTGGGAGTGGAACCGGGGAGCTGTTTTTT	CTTSLSGSGTGELFF
TRBJ2-3	TRBV6-1	11	.	.	TGTGCCACCATCCACACAGATACGCCGTATTTT	CATIHTDTPYF
TRBJ2-7	TRBV6-2/TRBV6-3	17	.	.	.	CASSYWGAGTEGYEQYF
TRBJ2-3	TRBV29-1	13	.	.	TGCAGCGTCCGAACGGAGGGCGAAGATACGCAGTATTTT	CSVRTEGEDTQYF
TRBJ1-2	TRBV6-2/TRBV6-3	14	many	.	TGTGCCAGCAGTCGTGACGGAACTATTAATGGCTACACCTTC	CASSRDGTINGYTF
TRBJ2-7	TRBV12-1	14	.	.	TGTGCCAGCAGCTTTGACATTCTGAGCTACGAGCAGTACTTC	CASSFDILSYEQYF
TRBJ2-5	TRBV12-3/TRBV12-4	14	.	.	TGTACCAGCAGTTTGTCAGGGGTGCCAGAGGCCCAGTACTTC	CTSSLSGVPEAQYF
TRBJ2-6	TRBV5-6	13	.	.	TGTGGCAGCAGCTTACCACGGGACAACGTCCTGACTTTC	CGSSLPRDNVLTF
TRBJ2-3	TRBV6-2/TRBV6-3	15	few	.	TGTGCCAGCAGTTTGGACCCTGCAGGCGCAGATACGCAGTATTTT	CASSLDPAGADTQYF
TRBJ2-7	TRBV11-2	14	.	.	TGTGCCAGCAGCATAGATCGACAAGCCTACGCGCAATACTTC	CASSIDRQAYAQYF
TRBJ2-1	TRBV28	19	.	TRBD2	TGTGCCAGCAGTTTTGCAGGACTAGCGGGATTGAGCTCCTACAATGAGCGGTTCTTC	CASSFAGLAGLSSYNERFF
TRBJ2-1	TRBV2	16	.	.	TGTGCCAGCAGTGAGTATAGTGTAAGAGGGTACAATGAGCAGTTCTTC	CASSEYSVRGYNEQFF
TRBJ2-5	TRBV5-6	13	few	.	TGTGTCAGCAAATGGCGGGACCAGGAGACCCAGTACTTC	CVSKWRDQETQYF
TRBJ2-7	TRBV5-6	16	.	TRBD2	TGTGCCAGCAGCATTACTTGGCGGGAGGACTTCTACGAGCAGTACTTC	CASSITWREDFYEQYF